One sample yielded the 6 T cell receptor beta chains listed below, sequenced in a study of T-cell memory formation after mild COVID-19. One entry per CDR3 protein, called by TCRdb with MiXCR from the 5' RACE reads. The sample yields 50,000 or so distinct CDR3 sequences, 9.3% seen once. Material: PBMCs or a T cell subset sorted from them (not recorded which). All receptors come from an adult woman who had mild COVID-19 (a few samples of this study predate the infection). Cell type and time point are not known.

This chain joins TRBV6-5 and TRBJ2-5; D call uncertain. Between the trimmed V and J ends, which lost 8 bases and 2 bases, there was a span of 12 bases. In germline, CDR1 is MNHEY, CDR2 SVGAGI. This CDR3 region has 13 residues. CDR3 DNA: TGTGCCAGCCGTTTAAGCTTACAAGAGACCCAGTACTTC. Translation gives CASRLSLQETQYF.

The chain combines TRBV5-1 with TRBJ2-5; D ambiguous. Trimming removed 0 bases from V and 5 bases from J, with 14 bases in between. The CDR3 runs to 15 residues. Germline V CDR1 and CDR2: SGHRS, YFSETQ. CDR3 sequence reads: CASSLGQSRRETQYF. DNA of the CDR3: TGCGCCAGCAGCTTGGGCCAATCCCGTAGGGAGACCCAGTACTTC.

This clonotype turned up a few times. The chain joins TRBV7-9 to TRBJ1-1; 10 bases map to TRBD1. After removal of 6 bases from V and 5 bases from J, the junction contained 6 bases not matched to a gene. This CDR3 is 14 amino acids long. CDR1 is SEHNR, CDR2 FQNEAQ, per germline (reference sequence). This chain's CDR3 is CASRSRQGATEAFF. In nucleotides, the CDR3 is TGTGCCAGCAGATCTAGACAGGGGGCAACTGAAGCTTTCTTT.

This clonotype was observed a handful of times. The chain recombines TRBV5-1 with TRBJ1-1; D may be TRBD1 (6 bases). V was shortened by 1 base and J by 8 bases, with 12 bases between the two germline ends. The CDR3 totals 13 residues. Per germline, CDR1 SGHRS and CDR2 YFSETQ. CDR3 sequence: CASSLSGTREAFF. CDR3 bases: TGCGCCAGCAGCTTGAGCGGGACACGGGAAGCTTTCTTT.

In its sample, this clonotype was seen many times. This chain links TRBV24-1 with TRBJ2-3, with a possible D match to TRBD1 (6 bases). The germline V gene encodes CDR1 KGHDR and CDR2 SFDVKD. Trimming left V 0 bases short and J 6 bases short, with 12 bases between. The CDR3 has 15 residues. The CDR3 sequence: CATSDLGTREDTQYF. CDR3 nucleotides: TGTGCCACCAGTGATTTGGGGACAAGGGAGGATACGCAGTATTTT.

DNA for the CDR3: TGTGCCAGCAGCGCAGGCGGGACAGGCACAGATACGCAGTATTTT. Its translation is CASSAGGTGTDTQYF. This rearrangement joins TRBV7-2 to TRBJ2-3; maybe TRBD1 (7 bases). The V gene's germline CDR1 is SGHTA and CDR2 FQGNSA. Trimming took 5 bases from V and 1 from J, leaving 13 bases between them. This CDR3 spans 15 amino acids.